The TCR beta chain described here comes from a study of T cell repertoires in cytomegalovirus infection. As for the study in general: Recently identified HLA-C-restricted CMV epitopes were among the peptides used.

Study-level results: Across the ex vivo response, the dominant clonotypes were HLA-C-restricted CMV-specific TCR beta clonotypes.

As regards this clonotype: As yet, its antigen is unknown.

TCRdb fed the reads into MiXCR, producing one record per CDR3 protein. The sample records some 150,000 distinct CDR3 sequences, over 25% being singletons. Per germline, CDR1 MDHEN and CDR2 SYDVKM. Trimming pared 8 bases from V and 4 bases from J, leaving 12 bases between. The CDR3 runs 13 residues. The chain links TRBV28 to TRBJ2-1; tentatively, D is TRBD1 or TRBD2 (5 bases each). The sequence derives from a human donor in good health (CMV status not recorded). Some clones in this sample may be carry-over from other donors' samples. This sample comprised CD8+ T cells from cultured PBMCs, obtained from culture after CMV antigen stimulation. This chain's CDR3 is CASSGALYNEQFF. The CDR3 nucleotides are TGTGCCAGCTCCGGGGCACTATACAATGAGCAGTTCTTC.